One TCR beta chain is described in this entry. The antigen remains unidentified. The treatment was: 15 to 20 received Ad26.COV2.S at low or high dose, single or two shots; roughly five received placebo; per-sample allocation not given. Following the first vaccine or placebo injection, samples were taken on day 63. Some clones are missing from TCRdb's copy, which holds only in-frame ones; the method was immunoSEQ multiplex PCR. The sample lists around 300,000 clones, about 90% seen once, with 4.5% to 5.5% in the top ten. This sample was included in a study of Ad26.COV2.S vaccination and SARS-CoV-2 variants. Whole-study context: Dosing was one shot or two shots 56 days apart.

CDR3 length: 14 amino acids. V gave up 1 base and J gave up 3 bases, with 4 bases separating them. Germline V lookup: CDR1 SEHNR, CDR2 FQNEAQ (reference sequence). Study results and caveats: Reported post-vaccination CD8+ and CD4+ T cell responses to spike showed substantial breadth.

This TCR came from a person between 18 and 60 years old who received the Ad26.COV2.S COVID-19 vaccine or a placebo. The sample was peripheral blood, taken in a trial of Ad26.COV2.S vaccine versus placebo. V and J are TRBV7-9 and TRBJ1-6, with D uncertain. Written as DNA, the CDR3 is TGTGCCAGCAGCTTAGGGGACTATAATTCACCCCTCCACTTT. Translating gives CASSLGDYNSPLHF.